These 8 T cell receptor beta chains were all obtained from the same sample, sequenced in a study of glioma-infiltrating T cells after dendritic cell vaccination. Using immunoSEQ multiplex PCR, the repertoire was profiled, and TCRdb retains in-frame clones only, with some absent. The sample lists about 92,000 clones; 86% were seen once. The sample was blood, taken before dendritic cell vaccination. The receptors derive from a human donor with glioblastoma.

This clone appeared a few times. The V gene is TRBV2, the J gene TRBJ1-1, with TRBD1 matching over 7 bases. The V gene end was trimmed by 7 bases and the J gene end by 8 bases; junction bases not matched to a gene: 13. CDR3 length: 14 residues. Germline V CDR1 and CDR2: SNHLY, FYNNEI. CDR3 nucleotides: TGTGCCAGCACCATGAGGTCAGGGGGTACCGAAGCTTTCTTT. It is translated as CASTMRSGGTEAFF.

Here the CDR3 reads CASSETLSSGYTF. DNA for the CDR3: TGTGCCAGCAGTGAAACCTTGAGTAGCGGCTACACCTTC. The chain is built from TRBV6-1 and TRBJ1-2; no firm D call. Per germline, CDR1 MNHNS and CDR2 SASEGT. Deletions cut 2 bases from V and 8 bases from J, with 12 bases between. The CDR3 contains 13 residues.

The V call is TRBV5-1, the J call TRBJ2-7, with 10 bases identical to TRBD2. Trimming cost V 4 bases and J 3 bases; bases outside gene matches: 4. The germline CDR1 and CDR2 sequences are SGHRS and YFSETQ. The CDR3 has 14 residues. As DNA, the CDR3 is TGCGCCAGCAGCCAGGGACTAGCGCTCTACGAGCAGTACTTC. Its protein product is CASSQGLALYEQYF. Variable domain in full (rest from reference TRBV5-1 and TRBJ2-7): KAGVTQTPRYLIKTRGQQVTLSCSPISGHRSVSWYQQTPGQGLQFLFEYFSETQRNKGNFPGRFSGRQFSNSRSEMNVSTLELGDSALYLCASSQGLALYEQYFGPGTRLTVT.

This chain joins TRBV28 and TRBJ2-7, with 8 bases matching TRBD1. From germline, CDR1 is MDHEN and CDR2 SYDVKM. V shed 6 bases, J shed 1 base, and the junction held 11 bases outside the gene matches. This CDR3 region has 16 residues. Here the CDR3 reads CASSVPGGKESYEQYF. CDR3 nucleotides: TGTGCCAGCAGCGTACCAGGGGGCAAGGAATCCTACGAGCAGTACTTC.

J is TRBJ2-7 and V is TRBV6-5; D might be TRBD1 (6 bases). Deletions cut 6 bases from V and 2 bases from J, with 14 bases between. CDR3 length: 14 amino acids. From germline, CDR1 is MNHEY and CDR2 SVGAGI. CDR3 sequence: CASRNRADAYEQYF. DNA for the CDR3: TGTGCCAGCAGGAACAGGGCCGACGCCTACGAGCAGTACTTC.

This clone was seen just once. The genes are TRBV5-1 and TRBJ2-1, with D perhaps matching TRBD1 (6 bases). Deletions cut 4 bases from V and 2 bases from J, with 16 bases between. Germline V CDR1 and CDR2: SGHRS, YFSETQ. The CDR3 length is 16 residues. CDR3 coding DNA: TGCGCCAGCAGCCCCCAGTCAGGGGTGACCTACAATGAGCAGTTCTTC. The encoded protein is CASSPQSGVTYNEQFF.

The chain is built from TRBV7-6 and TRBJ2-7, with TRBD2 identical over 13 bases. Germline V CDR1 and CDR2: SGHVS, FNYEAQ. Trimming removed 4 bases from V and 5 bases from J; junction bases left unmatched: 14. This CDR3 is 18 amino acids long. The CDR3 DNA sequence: TGTGCCAGCAGCTCCCTACCCGGGACTAGCGGGGCTACGAACGAGCAGTACTTC. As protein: CASSSLPGTSGATNEQYF.

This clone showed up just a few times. CDR3 bases: TGTGCCAGCAGTTTATCATCGGGTCTGAATCACCAAGAGACCCAGTACTTC. It encodes CASSLSSGLNHQETQYF. This chain links TRBV27 with TRBJ2-5, with unresolved D. Germline loops: CDR1 MNHEY, CDR2 SMNVEV (reference sequence). Between the trimmed V and J ends, which lost 0 bases and 0 bases, there was a span of 14 bases. This CDR3 is built from 17 residues.